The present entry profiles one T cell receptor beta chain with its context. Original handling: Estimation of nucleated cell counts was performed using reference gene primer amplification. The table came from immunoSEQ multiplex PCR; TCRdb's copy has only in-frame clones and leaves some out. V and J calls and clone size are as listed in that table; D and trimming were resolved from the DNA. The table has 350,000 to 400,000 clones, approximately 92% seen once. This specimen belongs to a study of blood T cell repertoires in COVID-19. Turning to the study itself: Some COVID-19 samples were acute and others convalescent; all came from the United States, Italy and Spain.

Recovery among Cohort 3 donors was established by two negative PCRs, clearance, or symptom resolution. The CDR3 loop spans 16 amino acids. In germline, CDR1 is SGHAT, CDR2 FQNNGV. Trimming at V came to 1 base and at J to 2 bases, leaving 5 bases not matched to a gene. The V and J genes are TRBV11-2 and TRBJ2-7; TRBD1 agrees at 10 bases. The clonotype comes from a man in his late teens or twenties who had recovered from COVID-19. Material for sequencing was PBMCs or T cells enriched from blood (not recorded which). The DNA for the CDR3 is TGTGCCAGCAGCTTAGGCGGGACAGGGGTCCCCTACGAGCAGTACTTC. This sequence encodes CASSLGGTGVPYEQYF.